The TCR beta chain under discussion was sequenced for a study of human T cells and chemical hapten exposure. TCRdb re-called the RACE reads with MiXCR, one entry per CDR3 protein. The repertoire holds tens of thousands of distinct CDR3 sequences, about 10% seen once, with around 1.6% in the top ten. The time point here: patch test 2, 6 weeks after DPC sensitization. As to treatment: therapeutic diphenylcyclopropenone sensitization with weekly scalp DPC. Ahead of applying each patch test, blood was sampled. Trimming removed 4 bases at V and 1 base at J, with 20 bases between. The CDR3 sequence is 16 residues long. Germline loops: CDR1 DFQATT, CDR2 SNEGSKA (reference sequence).

Specimen: whole blood, collected in connection with sensitization to the hapten diphenylcyclopropenone (DPC). This chain uses TRBV20-1 with TRBJ2-7; no firm D call. The clonotype comes from a woman aged 45-65 years with alopecia areata. Some clones in this sample may be carry-over from other donors' samples. CDR3 loop: CSATLRFDLFSYEQYF. CDR3 nucleotides: TGCAGTGCTACACTCCGATTCGACTTGTTTTCCTACGAGCAGTACTTC.